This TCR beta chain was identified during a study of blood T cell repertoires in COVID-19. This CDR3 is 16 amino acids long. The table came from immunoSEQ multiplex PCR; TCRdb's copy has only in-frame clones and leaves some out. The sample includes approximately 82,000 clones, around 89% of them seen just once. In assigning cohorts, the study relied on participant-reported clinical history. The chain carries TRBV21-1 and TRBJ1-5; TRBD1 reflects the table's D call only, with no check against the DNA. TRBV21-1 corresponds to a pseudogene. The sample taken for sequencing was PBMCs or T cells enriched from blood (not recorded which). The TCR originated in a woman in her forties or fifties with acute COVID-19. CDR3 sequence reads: CASSKRTGLNNQPQHF. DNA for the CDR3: TGTGCCAGCAGCAAAAGAACAGGGTTGAACAATCAGCCCCAGCATTTT.